The following is a TCR beta chain sequence with its context. The assay was immunoSEQ multiplex PCR, and TCRdb's table has in-frame clones only and misses some. The sample consists of about 100,000 clones, around four fifths of them appearing once. These data originate in a study of control samples from healthy donors and cancer patients. V gave up 3 bases and J gave up 7 bases; unmatched junction bases: 13. CDR1 and CDR2 (germline): SGDLS, YYNGEE. The CDR3 consists of 16 residues. The chain uses TRBV9 and TRBJ2-1, with 7 bases that match TRBD2. The sequenced sample was blood. The clonotype comes from a man aged 18 to 30 in good health. The DNA for the CDR3 is TGTGCCAGCAGCGGCGTAGGGACTACCCTAGTAAATGAGCAGTTCTTC. Translation: CASSGVGTTLVNEQFF.